Shown below are 20 T cell receptor beta chains from a single sample sequenced in a study of patients and donors after allogeneic stem cell transplantation (TCRdb year 2020). Libraries were built with RT-PCR. Sequencing relied on a NextSeq 550. The raw public reads went through TCRdb reprocessing: fastp at Q25, MiXCR clone calling, in-frame beta chains kept. Each CDR3 protein gets just one entry, which takes the most common genes and DNA from the rows behind it. The sample table holds approximately 160,000 distinct CDR3 sequences, of which 20% to 25% were seen once. The top ten constitute about 25% of the sample. Sequencing input: blood, either unsorted or a sorted T cell fraction (not recorded which). Receptors originate from a human donor who was either an allogeneic HSCT recipient or a stem cell or donor lymphocyte infusion donor (not recorded which). It is not recorded whose cells these are; they may come from a transplant donor.

This chain uses TRBV7-2 with TRBJ2-3; D is unresolved. Germline lookup yields CDR1 SGHTA and CDR2 FQGNSA. CDR3 size: 12 residues. Trimming left V 5 bases short and J 6 bases short, with 9 bases between. The CDR3, as DNA: TGTGCCAGCAGCCAGACTGGGGATACGCAGTATTTT. This sequence encodes CASSQTGDTQYF.

The chain is built from TRBV4-3 and TRBJ2-3; 10 bases agree with TRBD2. The germline gives CDR1 LGHNA, CDR2 YSLEER. V lost 4 bases and J lost 4; bases outside the gene matches: 11. The CDR3 is made up of 17 amino acids. The CDR3 region is CASSPHPSGSGADTQYF. CDR3 DNA sequence: TGCGCCAGCAGCCCCCACCCTAGCGGGAGTGGCGCAGATACGCAGTATTTT.

The V and J genes are TRBV6-1 and TRBJ1-1, with 9 bases fitting TRBD1. Germline lookup yields CDR1 MNHNS and CDR2 SASEGT. The CDR3 sequence is 13 residues long. The ends lost 3 bases at V and 11 bases at J; junction bases unmatched: 7. CDR3 residues: CASSEGQGGAAFF. In DNA form, the CDR3 reads TGTGCCAGCAGTGAGGGACAGGGAGGCGCGGCTTTCTTT.

This clonotype was recorded at least ten times. V gene TRBV11-2 combines with J gene TRBJ1-2; 9 nucleotides align to TRBD1. V lost 5 bases, J lost 2 bases, and 9 bases stayed unmatched. CDR3 length: 16 amino acids. Germline lookup yields CDR1 SGHAT and CDR2 FQNNGV. CDR3 DNA sequence: TGTGCCAGCAGCCGAGTACGACAGGGGGGGAACTATGGCTACACCTTC. Its protein is CASSRVRQGGNYGYTF.

This clonotype was found a few times. The rearrangement joins TRBV5-8 to TRBJ1-2; 10 positions agree with TRBD1. Trimming at V came to 4 bases and at J to 5 bases, leaving 11 bases not matched to a gene. CDR1 and CDR2 from the germline V gene are SGHTS and YDEGEE. The CDR3 totals 16 residues. CDR3: CASSPTRGQGGYGYTF. CDR3 sequence (DNA): TGTGCCAGCAGCCCCACTCGAGGACAGGGGGGTTATGGCTACACCTTC.

This clonotype turned up a few times. This chain links TRBV9 with TRBJ2-1; 7 bases are a match to TRBD2. The germline CDR1 and CDR2 sequences are SGDLS and YYNGEE. The CDR3 totals 16 residues. Unmatched junction bases numbered 14, after V lost 4 bases and J lost 7 bases. The chain's CDR3 is CASSPRRGSDSNEQFF. CDR3 nucleotides: TGTGCCAGCAGCCCTCGTCGCGGGAGCGATTCTAATGAGCAGTTCTTC.

This rearrangement joins TRBV11-2 to TRBJ1-1; the D is unclear. Germline-derived CDR1 and CDR2 are SGHAT and FQNNGV. With 1 base removed from V and 0 bases from J, the gap between germline ends came to 9 bases. The length of the CDR3 is 15 residues. The CDR3 here is CASSLGYSVNTEAFF. The CDR3 DNA sequence: TGTGCCAGCAGCTTAGGGTACAGCGTGAACACTGAAGCTTTCTTT. Looking up the rest from reference TRBV11-2 and TRBJ1-1 gives the full variable domain: EAGVAQSPRYKIIEKRQSVAFWCNPISGHATLYWYQQILGQGPKLLIQFQNNGVVDDSQLPKDRFSAERLKGVDSTLKIQPAKLEDSAVYLCASSLGYSVNTEAFFGQGTRLTVV.

This clonotype was observed at least ten times. The rearrangement joins TRBV6-2 or TRBV6-3 to TRBJ1-1, with D possibly being TRBD1 (5 bases). From germline, CDR1 is MNHEY and CDR2 SVGEGT. The CDR3 extends over 14 amino acids. V was pared by 8 bases and J by 1 base, with 14 bases between. The CDR3 region has the DNA TGTGCCAGCGTCAATGGCGGGGGGAACACTGAAGCTTTCTTT. Amino acids: CASVNGGGNTEAFF.

This sequence joins TRBV29-1 and TRBJ1-2; no firm D call. The germline V gene has CDR1 SQVTM and CDR2 ANQGSEA. The CDR3 covers 13 residues. Trimming cost V 2 bases and J 7 bases, with 14 bases left between them. The CDR3 DNA is TGCAGCGTTGAACCGGCAGCCCCTGGTGGCTACACCTTC. Translated, it gives CSVEPAAPGGYTF.

This clonotype was seen many times. V and J are TRBV5-1 and TRBJ1-1; D not certain. Trimming shortened V by 3 bases and J by 0 bases, and 15 bases separated the two germline ends. Germline V gene lookup returns CDR1 SGHRS and CDR2 YFSETQ. There are 16 residues in the CDR3. CDR3 protein: CASSSGVGLMNTEAFF. The CDR3 nucleotides read TGCGCCAGCAGCTCGGGAGTAGGGCTTATGAACACTGAAGCTTTCTTT.

The gene calls are TRBV7-3 and TRBJ1-5; TRBD1 matches at 8 bases. The V gene's germline CDR1 is SGHTA and CDR2 FQGTGA. With V trimmed by 4 bases and J by 2 bases, 7 bases remained unmatched. The CDR3 extends over 16 amino acids. CDR3 loop: CASSSATGEGNQPQHF. CDR3 nucleotides: TGTGCCAGCAGCTCGGCGACAGGGGAGGGCAATCAGCCCCAGCATTTT.

The sample holds a few counts of this clonotype. The chain links TRBV5-1 to TRBJ1-2; D may be TRBD1 (5 bases). This CDR3 has 15 amino acids. Per germline, CDR1 SGHRS and CDR2 YFSETQ. Trimming shortened V by 4 bases and J by 7 bases, and 20 bases separated the two germline ends. The CDR3 loop reads CASSGCRARFCGYTF. CDR3 nucleotide sequence: TGCGCCAGCAGCGGTTGCAGGGCCCGCTTTTGTGGCTACACCTTC. The variable domain in full, with the rest retrieved from reference TRBV5-1 and TRBJ1-2, is KAGVTQTPRYLIKTRGQQVTLSCSPISGHRSVSWYQQTPGQGLQFLFEYFSETQRNKGNFPGRFSGRQFSNSRSEMNVSTLELGDSALYLCASSGCRARFCGYTFGSGTRLTVV.

This clonotype showed up just a few times. The V call is TRBV19, the J call TRBJ1-5; D not resolved. V lost 3 bases, J lost 0 bases, and 12 bases lay in between. Germline V lookup: CDR1 LNHDA, CDR2 SQIVND (reference sequence). The CDR3 loop spans 16 amino acids. The CDR3 sequence: CASSILEQFSNQPQHF. The DNA for the CDR3 is TGTGCCAGTAGTATTCTTGAGCAATTTAGCAATCAGCCCCAGCATTTT.

Many counts were recorded for this clonotype. This chain uses TRBV7-2 with TRBJ1-2; TRBD1 might be the D (5 bases). CDR1 is SGHTA, CDR2 FQGNSA, per germline. The CDR3 has 14 amino acids. Trimming pared 4 bases from V and 4 bases from J, leaving 13 bases between. CDR3 DNA: TGTGCCAGCAGCTCTAATCCGGGACCCTATGGCTACACCTTC. This translates into CASSSNPGPYGYTF.

The V gene is TRBV4-2, the J gene TRBJ2-1; TRBD2 agrees at 9 bases. J lost 3 bases, V lost 1 base, and 4 bases had no gene match. Germline V gene data show CDR1 as LGHNA and CDR2 as YNFKEQ. CDR3 size: 16 residues. Here the CDR3 reads CASSQVGGRVYNEQFF. In nucleotides, the CDR3 is TGTGCCAGCAGCCAAGTGGGCGGGAGGGTCTACAATGAGCAGTTCTTC.

This clonotype showed up just a few times. The gene calls are TRBV6-5 and TRBJ2-7, with 9 bases identical to TRBD2. Germline V gives CDR1 MNHEY, CDR2 SVGAGI. V shed 4 bases, J shed 5 bases, and the junction held 6 bases outside the gene matches. This CDR3 spans 14 amino acids. The CDR3 sequence: CASSSGLASDEQYF. The CDR3 bases are TGTGCCAGCAGTTCCGGACTAGCGTCCGACGAGCAGTACTTC.

This clonotype was found a few times. This chain links TRBV7-2 with TRBJ2-3; D is unclear. The CDR3 extends over 15 amino acids. Germline lookup yields CDR1 SGHTA and CDR2 FQGNSA. V lost 10 bases and J 3 bases, leaving 20 bases between the germline ends. In nucleotides, the CDR3 is TGTGCCACCCACAGAGGCCACGTCTTTACAGATACGCAGTATTTT. Its protein product is CATHRGHVFTDTQYF.

Many counts were recorded for this clonotype. This rearrangement joins TRBV29-1 to TRBJ2-2, with a possible D match to TRBD1 (6 bases). The CDR3 totals 13 residues. CDR1 is SQVTM, CDR2 ANQGSEA, per germline. V lost 7 bases and J 2 bases, leaving 11 bases between the germline ends. The CDR3 reads CSAHRDNTGELFF. CDR3 coding DNA: TGCAGCGCCCACAGGGATAACACCGGGGAGCTGTTTTTT.

Only a few counts were recorded for this clonotype. The rearrangement uses TRBV6-5 and TRBJ1-1; D perhaps matches TRBD1 (6 bases). The germline V and J ends were trimmed by 1 base and 6 bases, with 21 bases remaining between them. Germline V gives CDR1 MNHEY, CDR2 SVGAGI. The CDR3 consists of 17 residues. DNA of the CDR3: TGTGCCAGCAGTTACTGGGCGCCGGGGGCGTCTGCCTCTGAAGCTTTCTTT. It yields the protein CASSYWAPGASASEAFF.

Here the CDR3 reads CATSWQGGEDNEQFF. The CDR3 DNA sequence: TGTGCCACCAGCTGGCAGGGGGGGGAAGACAATGAGCAGTTCTTC. V gene TRBV15 combines with J gene TRBJ2-1; D is possibly TRBD1 or TRBD2 (7 bases each). V lost 5 bases, J lost 5 bases, and 16 bases lay in between. CDR3 length equals 15 residues. Germline CDR1 reads LNHNV; CDR2 reads YYDKDF (reference sequence).